The rows below give T cell receptor beta chains drawn from one sample of a study of blood T cell repertoires in COVID-19. Measured with immunoSEQ multiplex PCR; TCRdb has only the in-frame clones, and not every one. Here the sample spans under 250,000 clones, less than 90% being singletons. Sequencing was done on a sample of peripheral blood. These receptors came from an older woman who had recovered from COVID-19. CDR3s include the opening cysteine and the closing phenylalanine or tryptophan. Each record gives: V gene, D gene, clone size, J gene, CDR3 DNA, CDR3 protein. The D gene is left open where the match is weak. Clone size is given for some rows only: seen once, a few or many times, or a class if the clone is expanded.

TRBV2	TRBD2	-	TRBJ2-3	TGTGCCAGCAGTGCCCGGACTAGCGGAGGAGATACGCAGTATTTT	CASSARTSGGDTQYF
TRBV21-1	-	-	TRBJ1-2	TGTGCCAGCAGCAAACAAGCGGGTAGCGGCTATGGCTACACCTTC	CASSKQAGSGYGYTF
TRBV5-1	TRBD1	-	TRBJ1-6	TGCGCCAGCAGCTTGGCCGGGACAGGGCGATCACCCCTCCACTTT	CASSLAGTGRSPLHF
TRBV6-1	-	-	TRBJ1-2	TGTGCCAGCAGTGAAGTACGCAGGGTTGACTATGGCTACACCTTC	CASSEVRRVDYGYTF
TRBV5-1	-	-	TRBJ2-3	TGCGCCAGCAGCTTGTTCGCAGCGGTCAGCACAGATACGCAGTATTTT	CASSLFAAVSTDTQYF
TRBV2	TRBD1	-	TRBJ2-3	TGTGCCAGCAGCGTTACAGGGGCAGATACGCAGTATTTT	CASSVTGADTQYF
TRBV5-1	TRBD2	-	TRBJ2-5	TGCGCCAGCAGCACAAGGACTAGCGGGGAGACCCAGTACTTC	CASSTRTSGETQYF
TRBV5-5	-	-	TRBJ1-3	TGTGCCAGCAGCTTGGAGGAGGTTGCTGGAAACACCATATATTTT	CASSLEEVAGNTIYF
TRBV18	TRBD2	-	TRBJ2-3	TGTGCCAGCTCACGGGAGCGGGGGATAGATACGCAGTATTTT	CASSRERGIDTQYF
TRBV3-1/TRBV3-2	TRBD2	-	TRBJ2-1	TGTGCCAGCAGCCACCTTCTAGCGGGGGGATACAATGAGCAGTTCTTC	CASSHLLAGGYNEQFF
TRBV5-5	-	-	TRBJ2-3	TGTGCCAGCAGCTTGTACACAGATACGCAGTATTTT	CASSLYTDTQYF
TRBV2	-	-	TRBJ1-4	TGTGCCAGCTCGGCAGGGTCAACTAATGAAAAACTGTTTTTT	CASSAGSTNEKLFF
TRBV12-2	-	few	TRBJ2-7	TGTGCAAGTCGCCAAGGACTAGCGGTCTACGAGCAGTACTTC	CASRQGLAVYEQYF